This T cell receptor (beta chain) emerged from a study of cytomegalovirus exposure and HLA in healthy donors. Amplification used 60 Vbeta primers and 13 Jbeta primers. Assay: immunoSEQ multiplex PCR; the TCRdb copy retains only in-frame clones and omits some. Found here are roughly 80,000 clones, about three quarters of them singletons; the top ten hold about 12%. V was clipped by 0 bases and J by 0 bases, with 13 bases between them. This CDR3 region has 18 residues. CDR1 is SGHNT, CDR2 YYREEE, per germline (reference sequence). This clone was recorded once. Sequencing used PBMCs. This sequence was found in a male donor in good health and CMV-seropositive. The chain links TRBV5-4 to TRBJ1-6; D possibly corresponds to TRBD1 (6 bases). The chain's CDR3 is CASSLGSGASSYNSPLHF. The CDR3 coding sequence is TGTGCCAGCAGCTTGGGGTCAGGGGCGAGCTCCTATAATTCACCCCTCCACTTT.